What follows describes a single T cell receptor (beta chain). The antigen remains undetermined. V was trimmed by 2 bases and J by 8 bases, leaving 11 bases between them. Germline assignment: CDR1 SSHAT and CDR2 FNYEAQ (reference sequence). This CDR3 region has 13 residues. The data were taken from a study of T cells after yellow fever vaccination. 5'RACE template switching added a universal primer site and UMIs to TCR cDNA. TCRdb re-called the 5' RACE reads through MiXCR, storing one row per CDR3 protein. The data contain approximately 600,000 distinct CDR3 sequences, around 12% of them seen just once; the ten biggest clones take up more than 12%. Whole-study findings and limits: Most primary-vaccination clones reappeared after the booster (about 97% CD4, about 88% CD8). Peaking on day 5 versus 15, the secondary response was faster but weaker.

The sequence came from a man aged 25-40 years who received the YFV17D yellow fever vaccine. This chain joins TRBV7-7 and TRBJ2-3; D assignment may be TRBD1 or TRBD2 (5 bases each). Sequencing used PBMCs, obtained on the day of the yellow fever booster vaccination. Here the CDR3 DNA reads TGTGCCAGCAGCTTAAATCGGGGCCGTACGCAGTATTTT. Its translation: CASSLNRGRTQYF.